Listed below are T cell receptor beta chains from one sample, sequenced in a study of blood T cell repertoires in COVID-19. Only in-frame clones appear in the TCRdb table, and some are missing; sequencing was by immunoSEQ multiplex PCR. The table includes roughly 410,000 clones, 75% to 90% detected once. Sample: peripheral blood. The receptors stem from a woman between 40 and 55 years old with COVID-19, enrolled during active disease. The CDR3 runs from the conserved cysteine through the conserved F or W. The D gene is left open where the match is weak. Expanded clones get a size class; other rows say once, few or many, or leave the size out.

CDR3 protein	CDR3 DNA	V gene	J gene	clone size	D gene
CASSTRAGAFTDTQYF	TGTGCCAGCAGCACCCGAGCGGGGGCGTTCACAGATACGCAGTATTTT	TRBV11-2	TRBJ2-3	NA	TRBD2
CASSYYQGGNTIYF	TGTGCCAGCAGTTACTATCAGGGTGGAAACACCATATATTTT	TRBV6-2/TRBV6-3	TRBJ1-3	NA	NA
CAWSPQGAYGYTF	TGTGCCTGGAGTCCTCAGGGTGCCTATGGCTACACCTTC	TRBV30	TRBJ1-2	NA	NA
CASSLAPGDGYGYTF	TGTGCCAGCAGCTTAGCCCCAGGGGATGGGTATGGCTACACCTTC	TRBV7-2	TRBJ1-2	few	NA
CASSVPDSSIYEQYF	TGTGCCAGCAGTGTCCCGGACTCCTCTATCTACGAGCAGTACTTC	TRBV28	TRBJ2-7	NA	NA
CASSLAGQGAGNEQFF	TGTGCCAGCAGCTTAGCGGGGCAGGGGGCAGGCAATGAGCAGTTCTTC	TRBV7-2	TRBJ2-1	NA	TRBD1
CASSKRQANYGYTF	TGTGCCAGCAGTAAACGACAGGCCAACTATGGCTACACCTTC	TRBV28	TRBJ1-2	NA	NA
CASSLLGDTGELFF	TGTGCCAGCAGCTTACTAGGGGACACCGGGGAGCTGTTTTTT	TRBV7-2	TRBJ2-2	few	NA
CSVASSGRDKTQYF	TGCAGCGTTGCGTCTAGCGGGAGGGACAAGACCCAGTACTTC	TRBV29-1	TRBJ2-5	NA	TRBD2
CASSPARGNQPQHF	TGTGCCAGCTCACCGGCCAGGGGAAATCAGCCCCAGCATTTT	TRBV18	TRBJ1-5	NA	NA
CAWSVRGLAGGEQYF	TGTGCCTGGAGTGTACGGGGACTAGCGGGTGGGGAGCAGTACTTC	TRBV30	TRBJ2-7	NA	TRBD2
CASSPWAPAGNTIYF	TGTGCCAGCAGCCCCTGGGCCCCAGCTGGAAACACCATATATTTT	TRBV9	TRBJ1-3	NA	NA
CASSLVEPLSF	TGTGCCAGCAGCTTGGTAGAGCCTCTATCCTTC	TRBV5-5	TRBJ1-2	few	NA
CASSEVIQGEAFF	TGTGCCAGCAGTGAAGTTATTCAGGGTGAAGCTTTCTTT	TRBV2	TRBJ1-1	NA	NA
CASSQTRGVRAFF	TGTGCCAGCAGCCAAACGCGGGGGGTGAGGGCTTTCTTT	TRBV14	TRBJ1-1	NA	NA
CASSEQGGDGYTF	TGTGCCAGCAGTGAACAGGGGGGAGATGGCTACACCTTC	TRBV2	TRBJ1-2	NA	TRBD1
CASSSGQGSYEQYF	TGTGCCAGCAGCTCCGGACAGGGAAGCTACGAGCAGTACTTC	TRBV6-6	TRBJ2-7	NA	TRBD1
CASSQDGRGTTEAFF	TGTGCCAGCAGCCAAGACGGGAGGGGGACCACTGAAGCTTTCTTT	TRBV4-2	TRBJ1-1	few	NA
CASTNRGAGWNEQFF	TGTGCCAGTACCAACAGGGGGGCAGGTTGGAATGAGCAGTTCTTC	TRBV19	TRBJ2-1	NA	TRBD1
CASSLLESSYNEQFF	TGTGCCAGCAGCTTACTGGAGAGCTCCTACAATGAGCAGTTCTTC	TRBV11-2	TRBJ2-1	NA	NA
CASSEGQGGNPGYGYTF	TGTGCCAGCAGTGAAGGACAGGGGGGGAACCCTGGCTATGGCTACACCTTC	TRBV6-1	TRBJ1-2	NA	TRBD1
CAWSINSGRSSYNEQFF	TGTGCCTGGAGTATAAATAGCGGTAGGAGCTCCTACAATGAGCAGTTCTTC	TRBV30	TRBJ2-1	NA	NA
CAIVRGPHQPQHF	TGTGCCATTGTGCGGGGGCCCCATCAGCCCCAGCATTTT	TRBV6-5	TRBJ1-5	NA	NA
CASSFTGTGGELFF	TGTGCCAGCAGCTTCACGGGAACGGGCGGGGAGCTGTTTTTT	TRBV7-3	TRBJ2-2	NA	NA
CASSPRQQNEKLFF	TGTGCCAGCAGTCCGAGGCAGCAGAATGAAAAACTGTTTTTT	TRBV28	TRBJ1-4	NA	NA
CASSYGGGAGTDTQYF	TGTGCCAGCAGTTACGGAGGGGGCGCGGGCACAGATACGCAGTATTTT	TRBV6-2/TRBV6-3	TRBJ2-3	once	NA
CASSDSSGGAGDTQYF	TGCGCCAGCAGCGACTCTAGCGGGGGGGCCGGCGATACGCAGTATTTT	TRBV5-1	TRBJ2-3	NA	TRBD2